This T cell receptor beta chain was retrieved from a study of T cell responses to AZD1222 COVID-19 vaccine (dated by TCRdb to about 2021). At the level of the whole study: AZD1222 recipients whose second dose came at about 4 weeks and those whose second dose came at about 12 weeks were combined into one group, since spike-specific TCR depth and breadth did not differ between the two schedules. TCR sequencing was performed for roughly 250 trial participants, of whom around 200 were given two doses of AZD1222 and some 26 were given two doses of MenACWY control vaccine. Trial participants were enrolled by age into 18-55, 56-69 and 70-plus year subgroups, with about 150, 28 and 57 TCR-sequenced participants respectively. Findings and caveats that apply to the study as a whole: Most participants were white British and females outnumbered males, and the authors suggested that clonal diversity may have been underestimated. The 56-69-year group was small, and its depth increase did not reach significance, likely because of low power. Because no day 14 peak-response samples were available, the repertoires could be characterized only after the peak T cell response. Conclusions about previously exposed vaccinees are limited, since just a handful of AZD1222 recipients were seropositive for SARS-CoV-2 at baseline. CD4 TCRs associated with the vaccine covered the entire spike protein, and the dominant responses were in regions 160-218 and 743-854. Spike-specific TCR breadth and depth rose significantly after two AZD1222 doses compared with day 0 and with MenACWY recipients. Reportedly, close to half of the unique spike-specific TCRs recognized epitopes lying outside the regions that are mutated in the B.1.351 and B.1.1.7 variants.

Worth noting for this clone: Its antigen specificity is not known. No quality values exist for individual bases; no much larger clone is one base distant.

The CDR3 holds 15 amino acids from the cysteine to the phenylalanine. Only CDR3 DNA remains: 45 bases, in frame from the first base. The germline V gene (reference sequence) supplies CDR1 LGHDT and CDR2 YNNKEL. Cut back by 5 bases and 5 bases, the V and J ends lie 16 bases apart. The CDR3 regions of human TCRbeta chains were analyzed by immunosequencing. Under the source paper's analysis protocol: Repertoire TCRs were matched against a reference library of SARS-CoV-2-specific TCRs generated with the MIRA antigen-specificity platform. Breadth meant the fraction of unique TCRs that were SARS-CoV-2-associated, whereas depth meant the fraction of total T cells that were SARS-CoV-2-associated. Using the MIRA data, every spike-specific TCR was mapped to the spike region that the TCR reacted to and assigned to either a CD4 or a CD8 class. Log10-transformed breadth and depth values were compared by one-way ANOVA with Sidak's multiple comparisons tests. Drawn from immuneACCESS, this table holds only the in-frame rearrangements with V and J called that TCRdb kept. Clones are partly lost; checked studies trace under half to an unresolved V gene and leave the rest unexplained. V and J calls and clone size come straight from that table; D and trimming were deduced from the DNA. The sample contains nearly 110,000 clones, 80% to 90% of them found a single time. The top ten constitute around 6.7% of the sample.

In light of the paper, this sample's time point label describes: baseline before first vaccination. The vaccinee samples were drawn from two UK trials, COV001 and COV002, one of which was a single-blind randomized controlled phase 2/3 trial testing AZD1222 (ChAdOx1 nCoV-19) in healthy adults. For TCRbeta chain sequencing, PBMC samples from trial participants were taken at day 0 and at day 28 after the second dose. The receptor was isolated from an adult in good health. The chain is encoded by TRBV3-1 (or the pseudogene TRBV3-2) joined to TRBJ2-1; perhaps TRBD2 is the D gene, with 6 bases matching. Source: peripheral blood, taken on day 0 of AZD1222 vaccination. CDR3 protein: CASSEGTPANNEQFF. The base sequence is TGTGCCAGCAGCGAAGGGACTCCCGCTAACAATGAGCAGTTCTTC.